This record covers a single T cell receptor (beta chain). It was autoimmune disease history or systemic immunosuppression that excluded patients. At cycle 4 day 1, cycle 7 day 1, and baseline, blood was sampled. The data belong to a study of OX40 agonist ivuxolimab in advanced cancers. The overall study: Every 2 weeks, ivuxolimab was infused into the patients intravenously at between 0.01 and 10 mg/kg. The mean age was around 56 years, ranging from roughly 23 to 79, with 65% to 85% of participants male.

Looked up from germline, CDR1 is LNHNV and CDR2 is YYDKDF (reference sequence). V shed 5 bases and J 10 bases; nucleotides not matched to a gene: 15. CDR3 size: 16 residues. The protocol was immunoSEQ multiplex PCR, while the TCRdb copy is restricted to in-frame clones and leaves out a portion. The table has some 70,000 clones, 70% to 90% seen once. The specimen was CD4+ or CD8+ T cells sorted from blood, collected in a trial of the OX40 agonist ivuxolimab. This chain connects TRBV15 to TRBJ2-1; 9 nucleotides agree with TRBD2. This clonotype was obtained from an adult with an advanced solid tumor such as melanoma, head and neck, liver or kidney cancer. The CDR3 protein is CATSALRGLAGGEQFF. In nucleotides, the CDR3 is TGTGCCACCAGCGCCCTTAGGGGACTAGCAGGAGGAGAGCAGTTCTTC.